Detailed here is one T cell receptor beta chain. Its antigen remains undetermined. No much larger clone is present one base from it, and per-base qualities are unavailable. These data come from a study of T-cell reconstitution after alpha-beta-depleted transplantation in children (TCRdb year 2016). Study-wide context: T-cell immune reconstitution after TCRalphabeta/CD19-depleted allogeneic hematopoietic cell transplantation in children was quantitatively tracked in the study by means of TCR repertoire profiling.

Including the terminal cysteine and phenylalanine, the CDR3 comprises 12 residues. The sequence is cut down to CDR3 DNA, 36 bases in frame from base 1. The germline V gene provides CDR1 SQVTM and CDR2 ANQGSEA. V gives up 4 bases and J gives up 3 bases, and the segment between their germline ends measures 9 bases. The library was prepared using PCR. TCRdb records Illumina HiSeq 2500 as the sequencer. TCR library preparation used molecular barcoding, with unique molecular identifiers applied to normalize quantification of the TCRbeta repertoire. TCRdb reanalyzed the raw reads on its own, using fastp at Q25 for trimming and MiXCR for clone calling, and kept in-frame beta chains. Rows are combined by CDR3 protein, so each entry shows the most common genes and DNA. This sample has approximately 400,000 distinct CDR3 sequences in its table, and around 9.9% of those were observed once. The ten biggest clones cover roughly 5% of the sample.

Here the chain combines TRBV29-1 and TRBJ1-1; no D gene call is confident. The source was PBMCs from the stem cell graft donor, collected from the stem cell graft. The receptor comes from a human donor who donated a stem cell graft to a child with acute myeloid leukemia. The DNA sequence reads TGCAGCGTTGTCAGAGCGGACACTGAAGCTTTCTTT. This codes for CSVVRADTEAFF.